This T cell receptor beta chain came from a study of T-cell memory formation after mild COVID-19. V lost 6 bases and J lost 3, with 12 bases in between. This CDR3 has 14 residues. TCRdb processed the 5' RACE reads anew with MiXCR; each CDR3 protein has one entry. The sample has hundreds of thousands of distinct CDR3 sequences; over 15% are singletons. The clonotype was recovered from an adult woman who had mild COVID-19 (a few samples of this study predate the infection). Cell type and time point are not known. The genes are TRBV12-3 or TRBV12-4 and TRBJ2-1, with D unclear. Material for sequencing was PBMCs or a T cell subset sorted from them (not recorded which). DNA of the CDR3: TGTGCCAGCAGACGCCTCGTAGACTACAATGAGCAGTTCTTC. Translated, it gives CASRRLVDYNEQFF.